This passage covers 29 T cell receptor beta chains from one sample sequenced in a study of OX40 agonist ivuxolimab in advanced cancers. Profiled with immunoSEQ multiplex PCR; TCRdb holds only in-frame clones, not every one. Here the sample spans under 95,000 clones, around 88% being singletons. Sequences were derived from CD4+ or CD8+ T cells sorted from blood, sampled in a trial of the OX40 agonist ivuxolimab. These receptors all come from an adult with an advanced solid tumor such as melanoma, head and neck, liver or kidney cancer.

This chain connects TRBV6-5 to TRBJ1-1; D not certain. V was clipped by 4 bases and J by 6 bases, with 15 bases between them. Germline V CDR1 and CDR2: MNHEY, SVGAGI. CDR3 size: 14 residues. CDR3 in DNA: TGTGCCAGCAGTTCCGGACGGGCAGGCCCTGAAGCTTTCTTT. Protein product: CASSSGRAGPEAFF.

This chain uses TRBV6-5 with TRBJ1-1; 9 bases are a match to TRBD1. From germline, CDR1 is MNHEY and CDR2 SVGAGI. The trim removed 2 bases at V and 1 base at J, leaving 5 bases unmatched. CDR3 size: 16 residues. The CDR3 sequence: CASSYRGTGKNTEAFF. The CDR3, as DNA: TGTGCCAGCAGTTACCGAGGGACAGGGAAGAACACTGAAGCTTTCTTT.

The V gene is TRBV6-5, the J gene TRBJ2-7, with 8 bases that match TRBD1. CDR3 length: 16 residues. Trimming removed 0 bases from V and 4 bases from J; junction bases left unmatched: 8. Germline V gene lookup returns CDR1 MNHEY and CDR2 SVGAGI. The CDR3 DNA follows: TGTGCCAGCAGTTACTCTCCGGGACAGGATATTTACGAGCAGTACTTC. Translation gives CASSYSPGQDIYEQYF.

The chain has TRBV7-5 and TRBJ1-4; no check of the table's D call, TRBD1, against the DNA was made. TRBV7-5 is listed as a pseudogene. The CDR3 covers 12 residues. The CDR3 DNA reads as TGTGCCAGAAGCTTAGTCCAGGGAAAACTGTTTTTT. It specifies CARSLVQGKLFF.

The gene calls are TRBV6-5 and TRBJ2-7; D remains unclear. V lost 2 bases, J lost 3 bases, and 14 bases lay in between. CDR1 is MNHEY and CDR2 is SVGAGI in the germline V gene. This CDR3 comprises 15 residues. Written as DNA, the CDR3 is TGTGCCAGCAGTTACGAGGCTTCAAGATACTACGAGCAGTACTTC. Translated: CASSYEASRYYEQYF.

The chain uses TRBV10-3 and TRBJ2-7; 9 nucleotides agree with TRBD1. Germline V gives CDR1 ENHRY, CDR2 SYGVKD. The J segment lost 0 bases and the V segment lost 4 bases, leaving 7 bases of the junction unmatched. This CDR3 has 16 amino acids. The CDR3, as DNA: TGTGCCATCAGTGTATTGGGGACAGGGAGCTCCTACGAGCAGTACTTC. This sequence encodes CAISVLGTGSSYEQYF.

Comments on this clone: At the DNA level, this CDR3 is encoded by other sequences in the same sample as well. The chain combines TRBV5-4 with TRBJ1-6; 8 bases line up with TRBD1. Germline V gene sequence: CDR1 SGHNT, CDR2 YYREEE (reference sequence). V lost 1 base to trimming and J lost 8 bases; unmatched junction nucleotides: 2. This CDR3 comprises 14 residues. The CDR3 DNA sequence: TGTGCCAGCAGCTTGTCACAGGGGGATTCACCCCTCCACTTT. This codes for CASSLSQGDSPLHF.

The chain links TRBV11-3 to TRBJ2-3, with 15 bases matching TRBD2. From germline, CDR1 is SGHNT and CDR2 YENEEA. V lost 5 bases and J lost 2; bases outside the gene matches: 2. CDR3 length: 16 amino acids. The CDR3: CASSGTSGGYTDTQYF. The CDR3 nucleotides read TGTGCCAGCAGCGGGACTAGCGGGGGGTACACAGATACGCAGTATTTT.

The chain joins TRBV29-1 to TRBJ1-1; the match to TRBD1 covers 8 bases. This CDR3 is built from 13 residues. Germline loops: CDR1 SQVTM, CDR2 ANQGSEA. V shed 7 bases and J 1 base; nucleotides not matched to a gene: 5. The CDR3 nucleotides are TGCAGCGGGAGGGGGACAGGGAACACTGAAGCTTTCTTT. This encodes CSGRGTGNTEAFF.

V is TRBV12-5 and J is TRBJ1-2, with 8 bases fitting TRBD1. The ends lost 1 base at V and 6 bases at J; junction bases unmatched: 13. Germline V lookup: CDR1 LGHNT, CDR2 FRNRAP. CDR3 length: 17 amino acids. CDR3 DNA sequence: TGTGCTAGTGGTTTGGGGACAGGGAGGAGGGTTGAGGATGGCTACACCTTC. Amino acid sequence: CASGLGTGRRVEDGYTF.

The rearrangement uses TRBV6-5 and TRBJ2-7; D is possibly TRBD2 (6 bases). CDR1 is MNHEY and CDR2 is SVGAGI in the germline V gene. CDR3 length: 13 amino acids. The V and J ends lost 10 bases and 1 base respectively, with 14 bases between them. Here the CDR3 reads CAIPGSFSYEQYF. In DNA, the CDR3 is TGTGCCATCCCCGGGAGTTTTTCCTACGAGCAGTACTTC.

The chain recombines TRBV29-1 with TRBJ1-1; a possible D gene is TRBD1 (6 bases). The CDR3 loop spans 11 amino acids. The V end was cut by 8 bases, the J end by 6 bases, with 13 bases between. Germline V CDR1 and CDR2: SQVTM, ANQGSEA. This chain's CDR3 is CSTWGLSEAFF. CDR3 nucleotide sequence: TGCAGCACCTGGGGGCTCTCTGAAGCTTTCTTT.

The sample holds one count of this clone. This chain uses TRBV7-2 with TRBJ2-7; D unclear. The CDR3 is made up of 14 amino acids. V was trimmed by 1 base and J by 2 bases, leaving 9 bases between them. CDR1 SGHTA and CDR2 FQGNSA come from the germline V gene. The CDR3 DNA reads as TGTGCCAGCAGCTTAGATCGCAGTCCCTACGAGCAGTACTTC. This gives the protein CASSLDRSPYEQYF.

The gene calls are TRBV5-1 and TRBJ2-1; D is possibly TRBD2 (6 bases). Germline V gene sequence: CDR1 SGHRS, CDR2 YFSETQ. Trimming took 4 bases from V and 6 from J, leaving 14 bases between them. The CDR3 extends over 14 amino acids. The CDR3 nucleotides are TGCGCCAGCAGCCAACAGACTAGTGGCAATGAGCAGTTCTTC. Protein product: CASSQQTSGNEQFF.

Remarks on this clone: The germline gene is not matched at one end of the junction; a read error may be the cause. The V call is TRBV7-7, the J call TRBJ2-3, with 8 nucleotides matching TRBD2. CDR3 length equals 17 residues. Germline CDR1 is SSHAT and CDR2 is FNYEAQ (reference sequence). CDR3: CASSPWGKAGVADTQYF. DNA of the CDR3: TGTGCTAGCAGCCCATGGGGGAAAGCGGGAGTGGCAGATACGCAGTATTTT.

Here the CDR3 DNA reads TGTGCCAGCATTTCGGTAAAGGGGCTTAACTATGGCTACACCTTC. It specifies CASISVKGLNYGYTF. The rearrangement links TRBV5-6 to TRBJ1-2, with D tentatively TRBD1 (5 bases). The germline V and J ends were trimmed by 6 bases and 1 base, with 16 bases remaining between them. CDR1 is SGHDT and CDR2 is YYEEEE in the germline V gene. This CDR3 spans 15 amino acids. The full variable domain, in which reference TRBV5-6 and TRBJ1-2 provide the parts outside the CDR3, is DAGVTQSPTHLIKTRGQQVTLRCSPKSGHDTVSWYQQALGQGPQFIFQYYEEEERQRGNFPDRFSGHQFPNYSSELNVNALLLGDSALYLCASISVKGLNYGYTFGSGTRLTVV.

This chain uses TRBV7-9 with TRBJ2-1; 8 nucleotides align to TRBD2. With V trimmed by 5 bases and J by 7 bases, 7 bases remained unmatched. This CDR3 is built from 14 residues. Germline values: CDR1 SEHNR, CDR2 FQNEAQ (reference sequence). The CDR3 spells CASSPSGLDNEQFF. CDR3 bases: TGTGCCAGCAGCCCATCGGGACTAGATAATGAGCAGTTCTTC.

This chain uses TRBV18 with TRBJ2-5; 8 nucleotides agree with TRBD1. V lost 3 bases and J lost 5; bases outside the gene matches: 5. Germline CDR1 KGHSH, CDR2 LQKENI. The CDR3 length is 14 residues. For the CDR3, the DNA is TGTGCCAGCTCACCTTGGGACAGGATTGAGACCCAGTACTTC. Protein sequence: CASSPWDRIETQYF.

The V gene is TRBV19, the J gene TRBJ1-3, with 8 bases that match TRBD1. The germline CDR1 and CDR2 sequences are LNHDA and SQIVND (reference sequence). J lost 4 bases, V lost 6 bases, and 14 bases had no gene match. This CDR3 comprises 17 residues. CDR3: CASRAGQAFFGGNTIYF. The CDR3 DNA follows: TGTGCCAGTAGGGCGGGACAGGCGTTTTTCGGGGGAAACACCATATATTTT.

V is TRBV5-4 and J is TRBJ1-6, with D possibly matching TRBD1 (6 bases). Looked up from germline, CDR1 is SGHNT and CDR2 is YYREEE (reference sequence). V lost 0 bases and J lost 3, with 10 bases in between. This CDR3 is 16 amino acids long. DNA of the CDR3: TGTGCCAGCAGCTTGGACAGGGCCCTCTATAATTCACCCCTCCACTTT. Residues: CASSLDRALYNSPLHF.

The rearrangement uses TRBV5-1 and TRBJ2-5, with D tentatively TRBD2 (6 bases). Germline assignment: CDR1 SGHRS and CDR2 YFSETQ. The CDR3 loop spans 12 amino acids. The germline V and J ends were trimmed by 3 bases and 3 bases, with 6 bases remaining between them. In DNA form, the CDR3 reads TGCGCCAGCAGCTCGGGGGAAGAGACCCAGTACTTC. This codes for CASSSGEETQYF.

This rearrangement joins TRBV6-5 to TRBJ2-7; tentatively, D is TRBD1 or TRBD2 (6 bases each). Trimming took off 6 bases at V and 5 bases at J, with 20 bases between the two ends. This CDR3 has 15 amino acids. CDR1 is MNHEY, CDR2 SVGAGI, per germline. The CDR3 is CASSHGGRVSHEQYF. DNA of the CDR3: TGTGCCAGCAGCCACGGGGGCAGGGTGAGCCACGAGCAGTACTTC.

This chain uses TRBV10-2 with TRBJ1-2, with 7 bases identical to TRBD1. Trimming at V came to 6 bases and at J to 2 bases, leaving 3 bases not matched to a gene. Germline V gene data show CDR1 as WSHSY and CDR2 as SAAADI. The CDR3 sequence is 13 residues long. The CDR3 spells CASRQTGNYGYTF. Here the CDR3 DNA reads TGCGCCAGCAGACAGACAGGGAACTATGGCTACACCTTC.

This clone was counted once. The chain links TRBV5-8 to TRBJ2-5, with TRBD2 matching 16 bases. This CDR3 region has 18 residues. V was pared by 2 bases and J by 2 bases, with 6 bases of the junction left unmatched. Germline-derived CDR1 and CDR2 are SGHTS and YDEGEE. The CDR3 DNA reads TGTGCCAGCAGCTTTCCCGGGACTAGCGGGGGGGCGCAAGAGACCCAGTACTTC. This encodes CASSFPGTSGGAQETQYF.

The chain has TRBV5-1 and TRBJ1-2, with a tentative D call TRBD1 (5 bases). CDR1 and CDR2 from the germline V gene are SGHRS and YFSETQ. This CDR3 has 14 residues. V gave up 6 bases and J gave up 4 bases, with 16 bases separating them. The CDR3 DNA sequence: TGCGCCAGCACCCCGGCGGGGACGTCCTATGGCTACACCTTC. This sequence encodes CASTPAGTSYGYTF.

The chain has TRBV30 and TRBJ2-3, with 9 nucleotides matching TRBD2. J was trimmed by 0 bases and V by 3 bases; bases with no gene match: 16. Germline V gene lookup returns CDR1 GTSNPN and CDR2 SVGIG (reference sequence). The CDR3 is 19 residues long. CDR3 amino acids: CAWSGALAGTVTSTDTQYF. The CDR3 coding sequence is TGTGCCTGGAGCGGGGCTCTAGCGGGAACGGTAACTAGCACAGATACGCAGTATTTT.

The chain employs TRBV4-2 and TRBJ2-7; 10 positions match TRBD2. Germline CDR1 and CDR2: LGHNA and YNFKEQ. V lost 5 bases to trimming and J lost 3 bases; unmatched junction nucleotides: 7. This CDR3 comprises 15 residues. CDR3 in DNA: TGTGCCAGCAGCTTAGTGGGACTAGCGCACTACGAGCAGTACTTC. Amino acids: CASSLVGLAHYEQYF.

CDR3 region: CASSLGWGNTEAFF. CDR3 nucleotide sequence: TGTGCCAGCAGTTTGGGGTGGGGAAACACTGAAGCTTTCTTT. The rearrangement links TRBV27 to TRBJ1-1; D is uncertain. This CDR3 spans 14 amino acids. V was cut by 3 bases and J by 2 bases, with 10 bases left in between. CDR1 is MNHEY, CDR2 SMNVEV, per germline (reference sequence).

CDR3 residues: CASSPSDRRHNEQFF. The CDR3 DNA sequence: TGTGCCAGCAGTCCCTCCGACCGAAGACACAATGAGCAGTTCTTC. The chain employs TRBV6-4 and TRBJ2-1, with no clear D. This CDR3 is built from 15 residues. The V gene's germline CDR1 is MRHNA and CDR2 SNTAGT. The V end lost 5 bases, the J end lost 5 bases, and 16 bases lay between the germline ends.